The clone carrying this T cell receptor beta chain was detected only a few times. The antigen remains undetermined. Germline CDR1 and CDR2: SGHAT and FQNNGV. V shed 3 bases and J shed 0 bases, with 9 bases lying between them. The length of the CDR3 is 14 residues. What was sequenced were expressed TCRB transcripts, since all of the isolated RNA had been reverse transcribed. Produced via immunoSEQ multiplex PCR; TCRdb's table is partial and in-frame only. The table records about 930,000 clones, about a sixth of them present only once. This record belongs to a study of beta chain features in type 1 diabetes. Study results and caveats: Shorter templates might be favored by PCR, equally in patients and controls.

The clonotype was recovered from a woman aged 18 to 35 in good health. The chain couples TRBV11-2 to TRBJ2-7; weak D call: TRBD1 (6 bases). The specimen sequenced was naive CD4+ T cells from blood. For the CDR3, the DNA is TGTGCCAGCAGCTTCCCGGACAGCTCCTACGAGCAGTACTTC. Encoded protein: CASSFPDSSYEQYF. Complete variable domain (other parts from reference TRBV11-2 and TRBJ2-7): EAGVAQSPRYKIIEKRQSVAFWCNPISGHATLYWYQQILGQGPKLLIQFQNNGVVDDSQLPKDRFSAERLKGVDSTLKIQPAKLEDSAVYLCASSFPDSSYEQYFGPGTRLTVT.